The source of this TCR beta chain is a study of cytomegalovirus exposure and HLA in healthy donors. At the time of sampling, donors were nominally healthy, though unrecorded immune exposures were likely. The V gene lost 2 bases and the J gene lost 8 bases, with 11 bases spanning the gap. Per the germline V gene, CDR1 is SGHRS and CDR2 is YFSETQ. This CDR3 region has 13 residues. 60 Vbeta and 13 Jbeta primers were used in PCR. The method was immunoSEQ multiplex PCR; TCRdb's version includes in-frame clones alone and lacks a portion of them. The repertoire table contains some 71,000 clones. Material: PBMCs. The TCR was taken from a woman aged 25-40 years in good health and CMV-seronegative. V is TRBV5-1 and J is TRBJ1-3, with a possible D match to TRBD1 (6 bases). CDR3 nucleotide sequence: TGCGCCAGCAGCTTAAGCAGGGGAGACACCATATATTTT. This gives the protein CASSLSRGDTIYF. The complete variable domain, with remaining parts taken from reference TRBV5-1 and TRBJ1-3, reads KAGVTQTPRYLIKTRGQQVTLSCSPISGHRSVSWYQQTPGQGLQFLFEYFSETQRNKGNFPGRFSGRQFSNSRSEMNVSTLELGDSALYLCASSLSRGDTIYFGEGSWLTVV.